These 13 T cell receptor beta chains were sequenced from one sample in a study of T-cell reconstitution after alpha-beta-depleted transplantation in children. Unique molecular identifiers were used to barcode this TCRbeta library. Using its own MiXCR run on the PCR reads, TCRdb lists one record per CDR3 protein. The table has hundreds of thousands of distinct CDR3 sequences, around 14% seen once. This sample comprised PBMCs, obtained before TCRalphabeta/CD19-depleted stem cell transplant. These receptors originate from a girl under 10 years old with congenital amegakaryocytic thrombocytopenia, due to receive a stem cell transplant.

Only a few counts were recorded for this clonotype. The chain combines TRBV7-2 with TRBJ2-5; perhaps TRBD1 as D (6 bases). The CDR3 is 14 amino acids. The germline V gene encodes CDR1 SGHTA and CDR2 FQGNSA. Trimming took 2 bases from V and 2 from J, leaving 9 bases between them. The CDR3 DNA sequence: TGTGCCAGCAGCTTAACGCAGGGGCAAGAGACCCAGTACTTC. It codes for CASSLTQGQETQYF.

This clonotype showed up many times. This chain uses TRBV20-1 with TRBJ2-5; D is uncertain. Germline V gives CDR1 DFQATT, CDR2 SNEGSKA (reference sequence). The CDR3 is 12 amino acids. The CDR3, as DNA: TGCAGCGCCTCTCTAGATCAAGAGACCCAGTACTTC. Translated: CSASLDQETQYF.

The rearrangement links TRBV29-1 to TRBJ2-7; D possibly corresponds to TRBD1 (6 bases). V was shortened by 0 bases and J by 3 bases, with 12 bases between the two germline ends. From germline, CDR1 is SQVTM and CDR2 ANQGSEA. The CDR3 contains 14 residues. DNA for the CDR3: TGCAGCGTTGAAGATCGAGGCAGGGGCTACGAGCAGTACTTC. It translates to CSVEDRGRGYEQYF.

The chain has TRBV20-1 and TRBJ1-5, with a tentative D call TRBD1 (6 bases). Between the trimmed V and J ends, which lost 3 bases and 4 bases, there was a span of 13 bases. The V gene's germline CDR1 is DFQATT and CDR2 SNEGSKA (reference sequence). This CDR3 contains 14 residues. The CDR3 DNA reads TGCAGTGCTAGGGGGGTGGGACAAAATCAGCCCCAGCATTTT. Protein: CSARGVGQNQPQHF.

This chain links TRBV6-2 or TRBV6-3 with TRBJ2-5, with 14 bases fitting TRBD2. J was trimmed by 4 bases and V by 4 bases; bases with no gene match: 14. The CDR3 sequence is 19 residues long. Germline lookup yields CDR1 MNHEY and CDR2 SVGEGT. In nucleotides, the CDR3 is TGTGCCAGCAGTTTCCGCCCCGGGACTAGCGGGAGCCTCCCAGAGACCCAGTACTTC. It translates to CASSFRPGTSGSLPETQYF.

This chain links TRBV24-1 with TRBJ2-7; no definite D call. CDR1 and CDR2 (germline): KGHDR, SFDVKD. V lost 2 bases, J lost 2 bases, and 15 bases lay in between. CDR3 size: 16 residues. The CDR3 is CATSDSAGWDTYEQYF. CDR3 nucleotides: TGTGCCACCAGTGATTCGGCCGGCTGGGATACCTACGAGCAGTACTTC.

This clonotype was picked up many times. The CDR3 sequence is CASSFPSGRAGNEQFF. CDR3 in DNA: TGTGCCAGCAGCTTCCCTAGCGGGAGGGCCGGGAATGAGCAGTTCTTC. The chain links TRBV5-6 to TRBJ2-1, with 12 bases fitting TRBD2. This CDR3 has 16 residues. V shed 2 bases, J shed 7 bases, and the junction held 7 bases outside the gene matches. Germline lookup yields CDR1 SGHDT and CDR2 YYEEEE.

This clonotype has a count of ten or more. The chain carries TRBV29-1 and TRBJ1-1; D remains ambiguous. The CDR3 is 13 residues long. The V gene lost 4 bases and the J gene lost 1 base, with 10 bases spanning the gap. Germline values: CDR1 SQVTM, CDR2 ANQGSEA. This chain's CDR3 is CSVAGNRNTEAFF. The DNA for the CDR3 is TGCAGCGTTGCCGGCAATCGGAACACTGAAGCTTTCTTT.

This clonotype came up many times. V and J are TRBV27 and TRBJ1-5; 9 bases line up with TRBD1. V shed 6 bases, J shed 1 base, and the junction held 7 bases outside the gene matches. Germline V gene lookup returns CDR1 MNHEY and CDR2 SMNVEV (reference sequence). The CDR3 has 16 amino acids. This CDR3 reads CASRLTGGWSNQPQHF. CDR3 nucleotides: TGTGCCAGCAGACTAACAGGGGGCTGGAGCAATCAGCCCCAGCATTTT.

J is TRBJ1-1 and V is TRBV5-5; no firm D call. CDR3 length: 12 amino acids. The germline V gene encodes CDR1 SGHKS and CDR2 YYEKEE (reference sequence). Trimming pared 2 bases from V and 11 bases from J, leaving 13 bases between. The DNA for the CDR3 is TGTGCCAGCAGCTTCTCGAGTCGGGCGGCTTTCTTT. This codes for CASSFSSRAAFF. The entire variable domain, with the rest obtained from reference TRBV5-5 and TRBJ1-1, is as follows: DAGVTQSPTHLIKTRGQQVTLRCSPISGHKSVSWYQQVLGQGPQFIFQYYEKEERGRGNFPDRFSARQFPNYSSELNVNALLLGDSALYLCASSFSSRAAFFGQGTRLTVV.

This clonotype occurred a few times. The J gene is TRBJ2-3, the V gene TRBV25-1; D remains ambiguous. Between the trimmed V and J ends, which lost 4 bases and 0 bases, there was a span of 11 bases. CDR3 length: 15 residues. The germline V gene encodes CDR1 MGHDK and CDR2 SYGVNS. CDR3 sequence: CASSVTALSTDTQYF. CDR3 nucleotide sequence: TGTGCCAGCAGTGTTACGGCCCTTAGCACAGATACGCAGTATTTT.

The table lists this clonotype with many counts. The chain joins TRBV27 to TRBJ1-2; D is undetermined. Germline CDR1 and CDR2: MNHEY and SMNVEV (reference sequence). Trimming pared 7 bases from V and 0 bases from J, leaving 9 bases between. This CDR3 is 13 amino acids long. The CDR3 DNA reads TGTGCCAGCAAGGAGGGAACTAACTATGGCTACACCTTC. Its protein product is CASKEGTNYGYTF.

This clonotype was picked up many times. The chain carries TRBV20-1 and TRBJ2-5; possibly TRBD1 for D (6 bases). Between the trimmed V and J ends, which lost 2 bases and 6 bases, there was a span of 7 bases. Germline V gene lookup returns CDR1 DFQATT and CDR2 SNEGSKA (reference sequence). The CDR3 is made up of 11 amino acids. The CDR3 bases are TGCAGTGCTAGACAGGGGAAGACCCAGTACTTC. Protein sequence: CSARQGKTQYF.